This T cell receptor beta chain was captured in a study of cytomegalovirus exposure and HLA in healthy donors. Whole-study context: Of several hundred genotyped donors, approximately 84% clustered with self-reported Caucasian donors. Study-wide results and limits: Productive rates of about 87% or about 30% were seen for most TCR beta V segments in an earlier analysis. Some TCR beta chains (roughly 150 of them) were listed as cytomegalovirus-associated.

A note on this clone: The target antigen is unknown.

13 Jbeta primers and 60 Vbeta primers were used for the PCR. Method: immunoSEQ multiplex PCR; TCRdb's copy keeps in-frame clones and lacks some. Among roughly 150,000 clones, around 83% were seen once, and the ten largest hold approximately 8%. V lost 6 bases and J 6 bases, leaving 11 bases between the germline ends. Germline CDR1 is MNHEY and CDR2 is SMNVEV (reference sequence). CDR3 length equals 13 residues. Sequences were obtained from PBMCs. The chain links TRBV27 to TRBJ2-2; D may be TRBD2 (6 bases). This TCR was sampled from a male donor in good health and CMV-seropositive. The CDR3 region has the DNA TGTGCCAGCAGACGGGAGACGTCCGGGGAGCTGTTTTTT. Protein sequence: CASRRETSGELFF.